Following are 10 T cell receptor beta chains from one sample sequenced in a study of shared clonotypes between healthy human individuals. The method was immunoSEQ multiplex PCR; TCRdb's version includes in-frame clones alone and lacks a portion of them. The table records 2 million to 2.5 million clones, under 95% of them present only once. Source material: naive CD4+ T cells from PBMCs. This sample's subset: CD45RA+ positively selected. The receptors shown here come from a man younger than 35 in good health. Some clones in this sample may be carry-over from other donors' samples.

The chain has TRBV7-2 and TRBJ1-2; D remains unclear. CDR1 is SGHTA and CDR2 is FQGNSA in the germline V gene. V lost 1 base to trimming and J lost 8 bases, with 14 bases between them. The CDR3 runs 14 residues. In DNA form, the CDR3 reads TGTGCCAGCAGCTTAGGCGTCGTGGGGTCGGGCTACACCTTC. Translating it yields CASSLGVVGSGYTF.

V usage is TRBV5-4 and J usage is TRBJ2-1; no definite D call. The CDR3 has 15 residues. Germline assignment: CDR1 SGHNT and CDR2 YYREEE (reference sequence). V lost 6 bases and J lost 3, with 16 bases in between. The CDR3 region is CASNGPSDNYNEQFF. Written as DNA, the CDR3 is TGTGCCAGCAACGGACCCAGTGACAACTACAATGAGCAGTTCTTC.

Points on this clone: The sample contains more than one DNA sequence encoding this CDR3. This chain connects TRBV5-1 to TRBJ1-5; 9 nucleotides agree with TRBD1. CDR1 and CDR2 from the germline V gene are SGHRS and YFSETQ. The CDR3 totals 15 residues. J was trimmed by 4 bases and V by 0 bases; bases with no gene match: 2. CDR3 sequence: CASSLGDRANQPQHF. CDR3 nucleotides: TGCGCCAGCAGCTTGGGGGACAGGGCGAATCAGCCCCAGCATTTT.

This clone showed up just once. V usage is TRBV7-2 and J usage is TRBJ1-5, with 9 positions matching TRBD1. V was clipped by 3 bases and J by 11 bases; unmatched bases: 8. The CDR3 extends over 14 amino acids. Germline assignment: CDR1 SGHTA and CDR2 FQGNSA. The CDR3 bases are TGTGCCAGCAGCTTGGGACAGGGCGGTCTATCCCAGCATTTT. Protein: CASSLGQGGLSQHF.

A single count supports this clone. Additional DNA sequences in this sample encode the identical CDR3. The V gene is TRBV28, the J gene TRBJ2-7; possibly TRBD2 for D (7 bases). Germline-derived CDR1 and CDR2 are MDHEN and SYDVKM. This CDR3 is 14 amino acids long. V was trimmed by 7 bases and J by 1 base, leaving 14 bases between them. The CDR3 bases are TGTGCCAGCATTGAGGGGGGGAGTTCCTACGAGCAGTACTTC. Residues: CASIEGGSSYEQYF. Full variable domain (rest looked up from reference TRBV28 and TRBJ2-7): DVKVTQSSRYLVKRTGEKVFLECVQDMDHENMFWYRQDPGLGLRLIYFSYDVKMKEKGDIPEGYSVSREKKERFSLILESASTNQTSMYLCASIEGGSSYEQYFGPGTRLTVT.

The chain joins TRBV5-4 to TRBJ2-5, with 11 nucleotides matching TRBD1. Trimming removed 5 bases from V and 5 bases from J; junction bases left unmatched: 5. Germline V gene sequence: CDR1 SGHNT, CDR2 YYREEE (reference sequence). The CDR3 has 14 amino acids. The CDR3 DNA reads as TGTGCCAGCAGACTGGACAGGGGGCCTGAGACCCAGTACTTC. Translation gives CASRLDRGPETQYF.

The rearrangement joins TRBV2 to TRBJ2-1, with a tentative D call TRBD1 (5 bases). The CDR3 runs 13 residues. The germline CDR1 and CDR2 sequences are SNHLY and FYNNEI. Trimming pared 5 bases from V and 4 bases from J, leaving 9 bases between. The CDR3 region has the DNA TGTGCCAGCAGTCCCCAGGGTTACAATGAGCAGTTCTTC. Amino acids: CASSPQGYNEQFF.

The V call is TRBV25-1, the J call TRBJ2-5; perhaps TRBD2 as D (5 bases). Germline lookup yields CDR1 MGHDK and CDR2 SYGVNS. CDR3 length equals 15 residues. Trimming shortened V by 7 bases and J by 0 bases, and 15 bases separated the two germline ends. The CDR3 spells CASTKRASNQETQYF. In nucleotides, the CDR3 is TGTGCCAGCACCAAGAGGGCGTCTAACCAAGAGACCCAGTACTTC.

The chain joins TRBV6-5 to TRBJ2-1; the D call may be TRBD1 or TRBD2 (5 bases each). Trimming left V 5 bases short and J 2 bases short, with 10 bases between. Germline-derived CDR1 and CDR2 are MNHEY and SVGAGI. There are 14 residues in the CDR3. The CDR3: CASSPRGTYNEQFF. CDR3 nucleotides: TGTGCCAGCAGTCCGAGGGGCACCTACAATGAGCAGTTCTTC.

The chain recombines TRBV28 with TRBJ1-2; D is ambiguous. The V and J ends lost 6 bases and 7 bases respectively, with 15 bases between them. The CDR3 has 13 residues. Germline V gene data show CDR1 as MDHEN and CDR2 as SYDVKM. CDR3 in amino acids: CASRSGEVRGYTF. CDR3 nucleotide sequence: TGTGCCAGCAGATCGGGCGAGGTGCGTGGCTACACCTTC.